This T cell receptor beta chain was recovered during a study of cytomegalovirus exposure and HLA in healthy donors. It was with 60 Vbeta and 13 Jbeta primers that the PCR ran. Profiling relied on immunoSEQ multiplex PCR, and the TCRdb table lists in-frame clones only, not all of them. The sample's table shows 70,000 to 75,000 clones. The study, taken as a whole, reports: Cytomegalovirus association was assigned to about 150 TCR beta chains.

Details on this clone: Its antigen is currently unknown.

Per germline, CDR1 MGHRA and CDR2 YSYEKL. This CDR3 contains 14 residues. V was pared by 6 bases and J by 4 bases, with 7 bases of the junction left unmatched. The sample comprised PBMCs. This receptor was obtained from a female donor in good health and CMV-seropositive. V is TRBV4-1 and J is TRBJ1-2; 8 nucleotides match TRBD1. The CDR3 here is CASRRDRTPYGYTF. CDR3 sequence (DNA): TGCGCCAGCAGACGGGACAGGACCCCCTATGGCTACACCTTC.